Reported below is one TCR beta chain. Antigen specificity is unknown. The data are from a study of early T cells in non-severe SARS-CoV-2 infection. On the study more broadly: Sequencing used unsorted whole-blood bulk RNA, so chains lack pairing.

Whole-study results and caveats: Private and CD4 specificities were missed by VDJdb matching, which favored anti-spike CD8 responses.

The CDR3 runs to 14 residues. CDR1 is SGHVS and CDR2 is FNYEAQ in the germline V gene. Trimming cost V 5 bases and J 7 bases; bases outside gene matches: 8. cDNA molecules, individually, were tagged with unique molecular identifiers. TCRdb reprocessed the 5' RACE reads via MiXCR and lists one record per CDR3 protein. There are about 29,000 distinct CDR3 sequences in the sample; about 4.5% occur only once, and about 6.5% lies in the top ten. The sequence derives from an adult who was a healthcare worker with PCR-confirmed SARS-CoV-2 infection or an uninfected control (not recorded which). The chain has TRBV7-6 and TRBJ2-7, with 10 nucleotides matching TRBD1. The sample was whole blood. Here the CDR3 reads CASSTHRDRGEQYF. The CDR3, as DNA: TGTGCCAGCAGCACCCACCGGGACAGGGGTGAGCAGTACTTC.